The 30 T cell receptor beta chains in this list originate from one sample, sequenced in a study of blood T cell repertoires in COVID-19. Measured with immunoSEQ multiplex PCR; TCRdb has only the in-frame clones, and not every one. Among about 62,000 clones listed, approximately 90% were seen once. Sequenced input: peripheral blood. These receptors were collected from a woman at least 80 years old with acute or convalescent COVID-19.

This chain links TRBV4-1 with TRBJ1-2; TRBD1 is a possible D gene (5 bases). Trimming removed 0 bases from V and 8 bases from J, with 13 bases in between. The CDR3 sequence is 14 residues long. Germline-derived CDR1 and CDR2 are MGHRA and YSYEKL. DNA for the CDR3: TGCGCCAGCAGCCAAGACAGGGTGTCGGCGGGCTACACCTTC. Translating gives CASSQDRVSAGYTF.

The chain is built from TRBV5-1 and TRBJ1-5; D may be TRBD1 (6 bases). Germline V gives CDR1 SGHRS, CDR2 YFSETQ. This CDR3 comprises 15 residues. V was cut by 2 bases and J by 2 bases, with 11 bases left in between. CDR3 sequence: CASSFVPGGNQPQHF. The CDR3, as DNA: TGCGCCAGCAGCTTTGTCCCAGGGGGCAATCAGCCCCAGCATTTT.

The chain recombines TRBV28 with TRBJ2-7; TRBD2 matches 9 bases. V was pared by 3 bases and J by 6 bases, with 6 bases of the junction left unmatched. The CDR3 has 14 residues. Germline loops: CDR1 MDHEN, CDR2 SYDVKM. The CDR3 is CASSLGSGRGEQYF. CDR3 nucleotide sequence: TGTGCCAGCAGTTTGGGTAGCGGGAGAGGCGAGCAGTACTTC.

The CDR3 DNA is TGCAGCGTGAGTTGGAGGAATCAGCCCCAGCATTTT. Translation: CSVSWRNQPQHF. This rearrangement joins TRBV29-1 to TRBJ1-5, with D hard to call. V was clipped by 6 bases and J by 4 bases, with 10 bases between them. Germline lookup yields CDR1 SQVTM and CDR2 ANQGSEA. The CDR3 covers 12 residues.

The gene calls are TRBV5-4 and TRBJ2-7; D is unresolved. Germline CDR1 reads SGHNT; CDR2 reads YYREEE (reference sequence). This CDR3 contains 12 residues. V gave up 2 bases and J gave up 5 bases, with 8 bases separating them. The CDR3 nucleotides are TGTGCCAGCAGCTTTAACTCGAACGAGCAGTACTTC. Amino acid sequence: CASSFNSNEQYF.

The chain is built from TRBV18 and TRBJ2-7, with 10 bases fitting TRBD2. Trimming at V came to 2 bases and at J to 7 bases, leaving 5 bases not matched to a gene. The CDR3 loop spans 14 amino acids. CDR1 and CDR2 from the germline V gene are KGHSH and LQKENI. CDR3 bases: TGTGCCAGCTCACCAGGGCTAGCGGGAGCTGAGCAGTACTTC. It is translated as CASSPGLAGAEQYF.

This rearrangement joins TRBV2 to TRBJ2-7, with D perhaps matching TRBD1 (5 bases). V was cut by 5 bases and J by 6 bases, with 17 bases left in between. Germline V CDR1 and CDR2: SNHLY, FYNNEI. The CDR3 loop spans 14 amino acids. CDR3 DNA sequence: TGTGCCAGCAGTCTCGATCTTATTAGGGGCGAGCAGTACTTC. This codes for CASSLDLIRGEQYF.

This chain links TRBV28 with TRBJ2-7; 10 bases fit TRBD2. The germline V gene encodes CDR1 MDHEN and CDR2 SYDVKM. Trimming took 5 bases from V and 2 from J; bases not matched to a gene: 6. There are 15 residues in the CDR3. The CDR3 protein is CASSPPAGGAYEQYF. CDR3 DNA sequence: TGTGCCAGCAGTCCCCCAGCGGGAGGGGCCTACGAGCAGTACTTC. The entire variable domain, with the rest obtained from reference TRBV28 and TRBJ2-7, is as follows: DVKVTQSSRYLVKRTGEKVFLECVQDMDHENMFWYRQDPGLGLRLIYFSYDVKMKEKGDIPEGYSVSREKKERFSLILESASTNQTSMYLCASSPPAGGAYEQYFGPGTRLTVT.

The CDR3, as DNA: TGTGCCACCAGTGATGGGGAGGCTGGGTCCTACGAGCAGTACTTC. Translated, it gives CATSDGEAGSYEQYF. This sequence joins TRBV24-1 and TRBJ2-7, with D possibly TRBD2 on 6 matching bases. The CDR3 sequence is 15 residues long. The germline gives CDR1 KGHDR, CDR2 SFDVKD. The V and J ends lost 3 bases and 1 base respectively, with 12 bases between them.

The chain combines TRBV19 with TRBJ1-5; unclear D gene. This CDR3 is 15 amino acids long. Looked up from germline, CDR1 is LNHDA and CDR2 is SQIVND (reference sequence). Trimming left V 7 bases short and J 4 bases short, with 17 bases between. CDR3 nucleotides: TGTGCCAGTAAGGTAGCCGGATTCACTAATCAGCCCCAGCATTTT. The encoded protein is CASKVAGFTNQPQHF.

The chain employs TRBV7-9 and TRBJ1-1; the match to TRBD1 covers 8 bases. The CDR3 covers 15 residues. Germline lookup yields CDR1 SEHNR and CDR2 FQNEAQ (reference sequence). Trimming cost V 1 base and J 4 bases; bases outside gene matches: 5. CDR3 region: CASSLGQGMSTEAFF. CDR3 coding DNA: TGTGCCAGCAGCTTAGGACAGGGGATGAGCACTGAAGCTTTCTTT.

The V and J genes are TRBV27 and TRBJ1-2; a possible D gene is TRBD1 (6 bases). Germline assignment: CDR1 MNHEY and CDR2 SMNVEV (reference sequence). The CDR3 runs 12 residues. Trimming removed 3 bases at V and 6 bases at J, with 8 bases between. The CDR3: CASSLQGHGYTF. The CDR3 nucleotides are TGTGCCAGCAGTTTGCAGGGGCATGGCTACACCTTC.

The genes are TRBV12-5 and TRBJ2-7, with D possibly matching TRBD1 (6 bases). Germline values: CDR1 LGHNT, CDR2 FRNRAP. The CDR3 is 14 amino acids. Trimming stripped 1 base from V and 2 bases from J, with 9 bases between. CDR3 region: CASGLAQGTYEQYF. For the CDR3, the DNA is TGTGCTAGTGGTTTGGCGCAGGGGACCTACGAGCAGTACTTC. Variable domain in full (rest from reference TRBV12-5 and TRBJ2-7): DARVTQTPRHKVTEMGQEVTMRCQPILGHNTVFWYRQTMMQGLELLAYFRNRAPLDDSGMPKDRFSAEMPDATLATLKIQPSEPRDSAVYFCASGLAQGTYEQYFGPGTRLTVT.

This chain connects TRBV27 to TRBJ1-2; TRBD1 is a possible D gene (5 bases). The CDR3 has 12 residues. Trimming took off 6 bases at V and 4 bases at J, with 9 bases between the two ends. Germline V gene sequence: CDR1 MNHEY, CDR2 SMNVEV (reference sequence). The DNA for the CDR3 is TGTGCCAGCAGGGGGGACTTCTATGGCTACACCTTC. It codes for CASRGDFYGYTF.

J is TRBJ2-7 and V is TRBV19; the match to TRBD2 covers 10 bases. Germline lookup yields CDR1 LNHDA and CDR2 SQIVND (reference sequence). The CDR3 is made up of 14 amino acids. V was pared by 4 bases and J by 4 bases, with 4 bases of the junction left unmatched. CDR3 nucleotides: TGTGCCAGTAGTACAGCGGGGGGGCCATACGAGCAGTACTTC. Its translation: CASSTAGGPYEQYF.

The chain employs TRBV5-4 and TRBJ1-2; D might be TRBD1 (6 bases). Germline CDR1 is SGHNT and CDR2 is YYREEE (reference sequence). This CDR3 has 16 amino acids. Trimming removed 2 bases at V and 4 bases at J, with 18 bases between. CDR3 bases: TGTGCCAGCAGCTTACTCAGGGGCGCGAGTCCCTATGGCTACACCTTC. This encodes CASSLLRGASPYGYTF.

This rearrangement joins TRBV7-2 to TRBJ2-7; possibly TRBD2 for D (7 bases). Trimming removed 2 bases at V and 0 bases at J, with 17 bases between. Germline-derived CDR1 and CDR2 are SGHTA and FQGNSA. The CDR3 extends over 17 amino acids. The CDR3 loop reads CASSLPFGGGLSYEQYF. Written as DNA, the CDR3 is TGTGCCAGCAGCTTACCCTTTGGCGGGGGCCTCTCCTACGAGCAGTACTTC.

The CDR3 spells CASSLGPQGTEAFF. CDR3 bases: TGTGCCAGCAGCTTGGGGCCCCAGGGAACTGAAGCTTTCTTT. The V gene is TRBV7-2, the J gene TRBJ1-1, with D perhaps TRBD1 (5 bases). The V end lost 3 bases, the J end lost 5 bases, and 13 bases lay between the germline ends. The CDR3 covers 14 residues. Germline values: CDR1 SGHTA, CDR2 FQGNSA.

Only a few counts were recorded for this clone. The chain couples TRBV28 to TRBJ1-5; no reliable D call. The length of the CDR3 is 15 residues. CDR1 and CDR2 from the germline V gene are MDHEN and SYDVKM. V lost 4 bases to trimming and J lost 6 bases, with 16 bases between them. The CDR3: CASSSDNTAGQPQHF. The CDR3 nucleotides are TGTGCCAGCAGTTCTGACAATACCGCCGGTCAGCCCCAGCATTTT. Looking up the rest from reference TRBV28 and TRBJ1-5 gives the full variable domain: DVKVTQSSRYLVKRTGEKVFLECVQDMDHENMFWYRQDPGLGLRLIYFSYDVKMKEKGDIPEGYSVSREKKERFSLILESASTNQTSMYLCASSSDNTAGQPQHFGDGTRLSIL.

The V and J genes are TRBV7-3 and TRBJ2-2, with D perhaps matching TRBD2 (5 bases). V was clipped by 4 bases and J by 0 bases, with 12 bases between them. Germline V gives CDR1 SGHTA, CDR2 FQGTGA. The CDR3 sequence is 16 residues long. CDR3 sequence (DNA): TGTGCCAGCAGCTGGACTCCGGCATCGAACACCGGGGAGCTGTTTTTT. Encoded protein: CASSWTPASNTGELFF.

V is TRBV5-1 and J is TRBJ2-5; D is possibly TRBD2 (5 bases). The length of the CDR3 is 14 residues. Germline V CDR1 and CDR2: SGHRS, YFSETQ. V shed 1 base and J shed 5 bases, with 12 bases lying between them. DNA for the CDR3: TGCGCCAGCAGCTTGCGGCTAGCCGGGGAGACCCAGTACTTC. Protein product: CASSLRLAGETQYF. Looking up the rest from reference TRBV5-1 and TRBJ2-5 gives the full variable domain: KAGVTQTPRYLIKTRGQQVTLSCSPISGHRSVSWYQQTPGQGLQFLFEYFSETQRNKGNFPGRFSGRQFSNSRSEMNVSTLELGDSALYLCASSLRLAGETQYFGPGTRLLVL.

This clone came up once. The rearrangement joins TRBV21-1 to TRBJ2-2; the table calls TRBD2, which could not be checked here. TRBV21-1 is noted as a pseudogene. The CDR3 runs to 11 residues. The CDR3 reads CASSNAGELFF. The DNA of the CDR3 is TGTGCCAGCAGCAACGCGGGGGAGCTGTTTTTT.

The chain combines TRBV19 with TRBJ1-6, with 7 bases lining up with TRBD1. The germline V gene has CDR1 LNHDA and CDR2 SQIVND (reference sequence). The V and J ends lost 2 bases and 10 bases, in that order; junction bases with no gene match: 5. The CDR3 runs to 14 residues. The chain's CDR3 is CASSISDRESPLHF. DNA for the CDR3: TGTGCCAGTAGTATAAGTGACAGGGAATCACCCCTCCACTTT.

This clone was recorded once. This chain uses TRBV28 with TRBJ1-1, with D possibly matching TRBD1 (5 bases). The germline V gene has CDR1 MDHEN and CDR2 SYDVKM. The V gene lost 2 bases and the J gene lost 1 base, with 17 bases spanning the gap. The CDR3 consists of 17 residues. The CDR3 DNA reads TGTGCCAGCAGTTTAGGAGGGGCCTTGACGAGGAACACTGAAGCTTTCTTT. Translation gives CASSLGGALTRNTEAFF.

This clone is a singleton in its sample. This sequence joins TRBV27 and TRBJ2-6; 8 bases are a match to TRBD1. Germline V gene lookup returns CDR1 MNHEY and CDR2 SMNVEV (reference sequence). The V segment lost 5 bases and the J segment 2 bases; nucleotides outside the gene matches: 5. This CDR3 has 16 residues. The CDR3 DNA sequence: TGTGCCAGCAGTGCGCAGGGGGCGACTGGGGCCAACGTCCTGACTTTC. Translation: CASSAQGATGANVLTF.

The chain carries TRBV28 and TRBJ2-7; tentative D call: TRBD2 (6 bases). In germline, CDR1 is MDHEN, CDR2 SYDVKM. This CDR3 comprises 18 residues. The V end was cut by 0 bases, the J end by 0 bases, with 18 bases between. The CDR3 nucleotides read TGTGCCAGCAGTTTATGGATGCGGGGACGGGGAGCCTCCTACGAGCAGTACTTC. Translation: CASSLWMRGRGASYEQYF. The whole variable domain, remainder taken from reference TRBV28 and TRBJ2-7, is DVKVTQSSRYLVKRTGEKVFLECVQDMDHENMFWYRQDPGLGLRLIYFSYDVKMKEKGDIPEGYSVSREKKERFSLILESASTNQTSMYLCASSLWMRGRGASYEQYFGPGTRLTVT.

The genes are TRBV5-1 and TRBJ1-1; a weak D match, TRBD1 (6 bases). Germline V gene data show CDR1 as SGHRS and CDR2 as YFSETQ. Trimming took off 3 bases at V and 11 bases at J, with 20 bases between the two ends. CDR3 size: 14 residues. The CDR3 spells CASSYRLGAKEAFF. In nucleotides, the CDR3 is TGCGCCAGCAGCTACCGTTTGGGGGCTAAGGAGGCTTTCTTT.

The chain joins TRBV7-9 to TRBJ2-5, with 7 positions matching TRBD2. This CDR3 contains 12 residues. Germline CDR1 is SEHNR and CDR2 is FQNEAQ (reference sequence). J gave up 5 bases and V 8 bases, and 5 bases lay outside the gene matches. CDR3 DNA sequence: TGTGCCAGCCGGGAGGCGGTGGAGACCCAGTACTTC. Amino acids: CASREAVETQYF.

CDR3 amino acids: CASSLEGAWTAFF. CDR3 coding DNA: TGTGCCAGCAGCTTAGAGGGGGCATGGACAGCTTTCTTT. The chain is built from TRBV7-2 and TRBJ1-1; TRBD1 matches 7 bases. The trim removed 1 base at V and 10 bases at J, leaving 6 bases unmatched. Germline CDR1 and CDR2: SGHTA and FQGNSA. The CDR3 runs to 13 residues.

This chain uses TRBV29-1 with TRBJ1-1; D gene ambiguous. V was cut by 6 bases and J by 3 bases, with 14 bases left in between. Germline CDR1 is SQVTM and CDR2 is ANQGSEA. This CDR3 has 13 amino acids. As DNA, the CDR3 is TGCAGCGTGAACCGGGGTAGGGACACTGAAGCTTTCTTT. Its protein product is CSVNRGRDTEAFF.